A single sample gave rise to the 30 T cell receptor beta chains below, sequenced in a study of T cell responses to AZD1222 COVID-19 vaccine. Clones were sequenced by immunoSEQ multiplex PCR, and TCRdb holds only the in-frame ones, with some missing. The sample has some 130,000 clones; around nine tenths are singletons. Sequenced material: peripheral blood, taken on day 0 of AZD1222 vaccination. The source is an adult in good health.

The chain joins TRBV11-3 to TRBJ2-5, with 7 bases identical to TRBD2. V lost 4 bases to trimming and J lost 2 bases; unmatched junction nucleotides: 1. Germline V lookup: CDR1 SGHNT, CDR2 YENEEA. The CDR3 spans 13 residues. CDR3 nucleotides: TGTGCCAGCAGCTCGGGACTACAAGAGACCCAGTACTTC. It yields the protein CASSSGLQETQYF.

The CDR3 protein is CAISDLQGSGYTF. CDR3 nucleotides: TGTGCCATCAGTGACTTACAGGGAAGTGGCTACACCTTC. V usage is TRBV10-3 and J usage is TRBJ1-2, with D maybe TRBD1 (6 bases). The V gene lost 3 bases and the J gene lost 7 bases, with 12 bases spanning the gap. The CDR3 extends over 13 amino acids. Looked up from germline, CDR1 is ENHRY and CDR2 is SYGVKD.

The chain joins TRBV11-3 to TRBJ1-6, with unresolved D. The V gene lost 5 bases and the J gene lost 8 bases, with 10 bases spanning the gap. Germline V lookup: CDR1 SGHNT, CDR2 YENEEA. The CDR3 spans 13 residues. In DNA form, the CDR3 reads TGTGCCAGCAGCCCGAGTGGGGATTCACCCCTCCACTTT. Translating it yields CASSPSGDSPLHF. The entire variable domain, with the rest obtained from reference TRBV11-3 and TRBJ1-6, is as follows: EAGVVQSPRYKIIEKKQPVAFWCNPISGHNTLYWYLQNLGQGPELLIRYENEEAVDDSQLPKDRFSAERLKGVDSTLKIQPAELGDSAVYLCASSPSGDSPLHFGNGTRLTVT.

The chain combines TRBV27 with TRBJ1-2, with 7 nucleotides matching TRBD1. V trimming: 5 bases; J trimming: 6 bases; junction bases outside the gene matches: 12. The CDR3 totals 15 residues. CDR1 is MNHEY and CDR2 is SMNVEV in the germline V gene (reference sequence). CDR3 region: CASSPRTWTGHGYTF. The CDR3 coding sequence is TGTGCCAGCAGTCCCCGTACCTGGACAGGCCATGGCTACACCTTC.

This clone turned up a few times. The chain is built from TRBV4-2 and TRBJ2-3; 8 bases agree with TRBD2. Germline CDR1 reads LGHNA; CDR2 reads YNFKEQ. With V trimmed by 0 bases and J by 4 bases, 12 bases remained unmatched. The CDR3 is 18 residues long. Here the CDR3 reads CASSQDYGAGGGSDTQYF. In nucleotides, the CDR3 is TGTGCCAGCAGCCAAGACTACGGTGCCGGGGGGGGATCAGATACGCAGTATTTT.

The chain carries TRBV6-5 and TRBJ2-2; unclear D gene. Germline values: CDR1 MNHEY, CDR2 SVGAGI. This CDR3 spans 14 amino acids. Trimming pared 0 bases from V and 6 bases from J, leaving 8 bases between. The CDR3 is CASSYSAVPGELFF. The CDR3 DNA is TGTGCCAGCAGTTACTCTGCTGTTCCCGGGGAGCTGTTTTTT.

The chain recombines TRBV6-5 with TRBJ1-5, with 7 bases lining up with TRBD1. Per the germline V gene, CDR1 is MNHEY and CDR2 is SVGAGI. The ends lost 2 bases at V and 7 bases at J; junction bases unmatched: 5. This CDR3 is built from 14 residues. The CDR3 DNA sequence: TGTGCCAGCAGTTACCGGGACAGCGGGCAGCCCCAGCATTTT. It translates to CASSYRDSGQPQHF.

This clone was counted a single time. The chain joins TRBV3-1 (or the pseudogene TRBV3-2) to TRBJ1-4; D is unclear. Germline CDR1 and CDR2: LGHDT and YNNKEL (reference sequence). With 5 bases removed from V and 3 bases from J, the gap between germline ends came to 13 bases. This CDR3 spans 15 amino acids. The CDR3 here is CASSGQLEPNEKLFF. As DNA, the CDR3 is TGTGCCAGCAGCGGGCAGCTGGAGCCTAATGAAAAACTGTTTTTT.

The V and J genes are TRBV6-5 and TRBJ1-1; D is perhaps TRBD1 (5 bases). The CDR3 contains 15 residues. V shed 5 bases and J shed 6 bases, with 19 bases lying between them. The germline V gene has CDR1 MNHEY and CDR2 SVGAGI. The CDR3 loop reads CASSRRDPRNPEAFF. The DNA of the CDR3 is TGTGCCAGCAGTAGGCGGGACCCACGTAACCCTGAAGCTTTCTTT.

This clone has just a few counts. The gene calls are TRBV27 and TRBJ2-3, with D perhaps matching TRBD2 (7 bases). Germline-derived CDR1 and CDR2 are MNHEY and SMNVEV (reference sequence). The CDR3 is 16 residues long. With 4 bases removed from V and 2 bases from J, the gap between germline ends came to 16 bases. The CDR3 here is CASSSPGGPITDTQYF. As DNA, the CDR3 is TGTGCCAGCAGTTCGCCCGGGGGGCCGATCACAGATACGCAGTATTTT.

The V call is TRBV9, the J call TRBJ1-6, with D hard to call. Deletions cut 3 bases from V and 2 bases from J, with 21 bases between. Germline lookup yields CDR1 SGDLS and CDR2 YYNGEE. This CDR3 contains 19 residues. The DNA of the CDR3 is TGTGCCAGCAGCGCCTCTCCGGGAGGTTTCCGGACCTATAATTCACCCCTCCACTTT. It specifies CASSASPGGFRTYNSPLHF.

The CDR3: CSVVRGATNTGELFF. The CDR3 region has the DNA TGCAGCGTTGTCAGGGGCGCTACGAACACCGGGGAGCTGTTTTTT. The genes are TRBV29-1 and TRBJ2-2; TRBD1 might be the D (6 bases). CDR1 is SQVTM, CDR2 ANQGSEA, per germline. The germline V and J ends were trimmed by 4 bases and 0 bases, with 12 bases remaining between them. CDR3 length: 15 residues.

The chain employs TRBV7-2 and TRBJ2-2, with D unclear. The V gene lost 5 bases and the J gene lost 4 bases, with 8 bases spanning the gap. The CDR3 consists of 13 residues. Germline V gives CDR1 SGHTA, CDR2 FQGNSA. The CDR3 reads CASSPQTTGELFF. The DNA for the CDR3 is TGTGCCAGCAGCCCCCAGACCACCGGGGAGCTGTTTTTT.

The J gene is TRBJ1-2, the V gene TRBV2, with D perhaps TRBD1 (5 bases). The CDR3 has 18 amino acids. Germline CDR1 reads SNHLY; CDR2 reads FYNNEI. V was trimmed by 6 bases and J by 5 bases, leaving 28 bases between them. As DNA, the CDR3 is TGTGCCAGCAGCGCTCCGGGACGGACGTTAAGCTATTCGTATGGCTACACCTTC. Its protein product is CASSAPGRTLSYSYGYTF.

This rearrangement joins TRBV7-2 to TRBJ2-5, with D uncertain. V dropped 5 bases and J dropped 5 bases, with 9 bases sitting between them. There are 12 residues in the CDR3. CDR1 is SGHTA and CDR2 is FQGNSA in the germline V gene. As DNA, the CDR3 is TGTGCCAGCAGCCCATATCGGGAGACCCAGTACTTC. Translated, it gives CASSPYRETQYF.

The chain combines TRBV3-1 (or the pseudogene TRBV3-2) with TRBJ2-7; 7 nucleotides align to TRBD1. V dropped 2 bases and J dropped 4; count of bases not matched to a gene: 11. The CDR3 extends over 16 amino acids. Germline CDR1 is LGHDT and CDR2 is YNNKEL (reference sequence). CDR3 amino acids: CASSQRTGQKGYEQYF. Here the CDR3 DNA reads TGTGCCAGCAGCCAAAGGACAGGACAGAAAGGATACGAGCAGTACTTC.

The chain is built from TRBV19 and TRBJ2-2; 7 bases map to TRBD1. Germline lookup yields CDR1 LNHDA and CDR2 SQIVND (reference sequence). The V segment lost 5 bases and the J segment 5 bases; nucleotides outside the gene matches: 11. The CDR3 extends over 16 amino acids. This CDR3 reads CASSSRQGSRTGELFF. The DNA for the CDR3 is TGTGCCAGTAGTTCCCGACAGGGCTCGAGGACCGGGGAGCTGTTTTTT.

The chain recombines TRBV30 with TRBJ1-2; no firm D call. The CDR3 has 12 residues. V was pared by 1 base and J by 2 bases, with 5 bases between. Germline V gene sequence: CDR1 GTSNPN, CDR2 SVGIG (reference sequence). CDR3 sequence: CAWSDGNYGYTF. Written as DNA, the CDR3 is TGTGCCTGGAGTGACGGCAACTATGGCTACACCTTC.

The CDR3 loop is CASSSYRSPGNTIYF. The CDR3 DNA reads as TGTGCCAGCAGTTCCTACAGGAGTCCTGGAAACACCATATATTTT. The J gene is TRBJ1-3, the V gene TRBV6-2 or TRBV6-3; a weak D match, TRBD1 (5 bases). Germline V gives CDR1 MNHEY, CDR2 SVGEGT. CDR3 size: 15 residues. Trimming left V 4 bases short and J 2 bases short, with 12 bases between.

J is TRBJ1-6 and V is TRBV7-9; D not certain. Germline CDR1 reads SEHNR; CDR2 reads FQNEAQ (reference sequence). This CDR3 has 14 amino acids. V was clipped by 1 base and J by 7 bases, with 8 bases between them. The CDR3 DNA sequence: TGTGCCAGCAGCTTAGAGGCAGAAAATTCACCCCTCCACTTT. As protein: CASSLEAENSPLHF.

This chain links TRBV5-1 with TRBJ2-2; TRBD2 aligns across 12 bases. J was trimmed by 0 bases and V by 1 base; bases with no gene match: 4. Per germline, CDR1 SGHRS and CDR2 YFSETQ. The CDR3 runs to 18 residues. The CDR3, as DNA: TGCGCCAGCAGCTTGTATCTAGCGGGGGGGCCGAACACCGGGGAGCTGTTTTTT. This codes for CASSLYLAGGPNTGELFF.

The gene calls are TRBV6-5 and TRBJ1-4; no firm D call. Germline values: CDR1 MNHEY, CDR2 SVGAGI. The CDR3 is made up of 13 amino acids. The V end lost 0 bases, the J end lost 5 bases, and 4 bases lay between the germline ends. The CDR3 nucleotides read TGTGCCAGCAGTTACTCGGGCAATGAAAAACTGTTTTTT. Translating gives CASSYSGNEKLFF.

This sequence joins TRBV30 and TRBJ1-3; D is unclear. With 2 bases removed from V and 4 bases from J, the gap between germline ends came to 6 bases. The CDR3 sequence is 12 residues long. Germline CDR1 GTSNPN, CDR2 SVGIG (reference sequence). CDR3 loop: CAWSPPGNTIYF. The CDR3 nucleotides are TGTGCCTGGAGTCCTCCAGGAAACACCATATATTTT.

The genes are TRBV11-2 and TRBJ2-2; possibly TRBD1 or TRBD2 for D (6 bases each). Trimming stripped 1 base from V and 4 bases from J, with 16 bases between. This CDR3 comprises 17 residues. Germline CDR1 and CDR2: SGHAT and FQNNGV. CDR3 sequence reads: CASSLVGRTVFTGELFF. The CDR3, as DNA: TGTGCCAGCAGCTTAGTGGGGAGGACAGTGTTCACCGGGGAGCTGTTTTTT.

This chain joins TRBV15 and TRBJ2-2; D might be TRBD2 (6 bases). V lost 3 bases to trimming and J lost 3 bases, with 11 bases between them. Germline V lookup: CDR1 LNHNV, CDR2 YYDKDF (reference sequence). This CDR3 region has 15 residues. CDR3 sequence: CATSRRTIHTGELFF. DNA for the CDR3: TGTGCCACCAGCAGGAGGACTATTCACACCGGGGAGCTGTTTTTT.

The rearrangement uses TRBV4-3 and TRBJ1-4; possible D gene TRBD1, 5 bases. Per the germline V gene, CDR1 is LGHNA and CDR2 is YSLEER. V was trimmed by 1 base and J by 10 bases, leaving 22 bases between them. This CDR3 region has 17 residues. CDR3 sequence: CASSQGVEAGTRGKLFF. CDR3 DNA: TGCGCCAGCAGCCAAGGGGTCGAGGCCGGCACTAGGGGAAAACTGTTTTTT.

The rearrangement links TRBV5-1 to TRBJ1-2; 8 positions match TRBD1. Per the germline V gene, CDR1 is SGHRS and CDR2 is YFSETQ. The V gene end was trimmed by 0 bases and the J gene end by 13 bases; junction bases not matched to a gene: 8. The CDR3 is made up of 13 amino acids. CDR3 loop: CASSLDGTGLGTF. The CDR3 nucleotides read TGCGCCAGCAGCTTGGATGGGACAGGTTTGGGCACCTTC.

The J gene is TRBJ2-7, the V gene TRBV19, with 8 positions matching TRBD1. Trimming removed 10 bases from V and 3 bases from J; junction bases left unmatched: 5. CDR1 LNHDA and CDR2 SQIVND come from the germline V gene (reference sequence). The CDR3 consists of 12 residues. This chain's CDR3 is CATGTGLYEQYF. CDR3 nucleotides: TGTGCCACGGGGACAGGCCTCTACGAGCAGTACTTC.

The V gene is TRBV19, the J gene TRBJ2-1; a weak D match, TRBD1 (6 bases). CDR3 length equals 16 residues. CDR1 and CDR2 from the germline V gene are LNHDA and SQIVND (reference sequence). Trimming removed 3 bases at V and 3 bases at J, with 15 bases between. CDR3 protein: CASSMGAGWLYNEQFF. CDR3 DNA: TGTGCCAGTAGTATGGGGGCAGGGTGGCTCTACAATGAGCAGTTCTTC.

The rearrangement links TRBV6-5 to TRBJ2-1, with 8 positions matching TRBD1. The CDR3 sequence is 15 residues long. CDR1 MNHEY and CDR2 SVGAGI come from the germline V gene. V was clipped by 6 bases and J by 0 bases; unmatched bases: 4. The CDR3 spells CASRTGASSYNEQFF. In DNA form, the CDR3 reads TGTGCCAGCAGGACAGGGGCCAGCTCCTACAATGAGCAGTTCTTC.